This T cell receptor (beta chain) was retrieved from a study of OX40 agonist ivuxolimab in advanced cancers. Note on this clone: The antigen is unknown.

Any history of autoimmune disease or systemic immunosuppression disqualified patients. Blood got drawn at baseline, again on cycle 4 day 1, and then on cycle 7 day 1. V shed 4 bases, J shed 4 bases, and the junction held 2 bases outside the gene matches. The CDR3 has 15 amino acids. Germline V lookup: CDR1 SGHDT, CDR2 YYEEEE. Study results and caveats: Among the least clonally expanded were partial responders at 0.1-3.0 mg/kg. Low normalized T-cell clonal expansion was also seen in some nonresponders.

This table comes from immunoSEQ multiplex PCR, and its TCRdb copy is limited to in-frame clones, with some not included. The sample carries 35,000 to 45,000 clones, 91% recorded once. This receptor was identified in an adult with an advanced solid tumor such as melanoma, head and neck, liver or kidney cancer. Sequenced material: CD4+ or CD8+ T cells sorted from blood, taken in a trial of the OX40 agonist ivuxolimab. This chain connects TRBV5-6 to TRBJ2-1, with 13 nucleotides matching TRBD2. CDR3 sequence reads: CASSRGLAGYNEQFF. CDR3 sequence (DNA): TGTGCCAGCAGCAGGGGACTAGCGGGGTACAATGAGCAGTTCTTC.